Listed below are T cell receptor beta chains from one sample, sequenced in a study of control samples from healthy donors and cancer patients. Assay used: immunoSEQ multiplex PCR; TCRdb lists only in-frame clones, some missing. The sample records over 150,000 clones, approximately 91% being singletons. Material: blood. These receptors were taken from a woman in her 40s in good health. Both conserved end residues are part of each CDR3. A D gene is named only where the DNA matches it firmly. Clone size is given for some rows only: seen once, a few or many times, or a class if the clone is expanded.

V gene	D gene	clone size	J gene	CDR3 protein	CDR3 DNA
TRBV27	-	-	TRBJ1-6	CASSSASGTLNSPLHF	TGTGCCAGCAGCTCGGCAAGTGGGACCCTTAATTCACCCCTCCACTTT
TRBV15	TRBD1	-	TRBJ1-2	CATSRTPEVGTGDNYGYTF	TGTGCCACCAGCAGAACCCCGGAAGTGGGGACAGGGGATAACTATGGCTACACCTTC
TRBV11-2	-	-	TRBJ1-1	CASSLNSEAFF	TGTGCCAGCAGCTTAAACTCTGAAGCTTTCTTT
TRBV7-2	TRBD1	-	TRBJ1-5	CASSTDRGNQPQHF	TGTGCCAGCAGCACGGACAGGGGAAATCAGCCCCAGCATTTT
TRBV24-1	-	once	TRBJ2-7	CATSDLGRVLSYEQYF	TGTGCCACCAGTGATTTGGGCAGGGTTCTCTCCTACGAGCAGTACTTC
TRBV19	-	-	TRBJ1-2	CASSGTPPNYGYTF	TGTGCCAGTAGTGGGACTCCTCCAAACTATGGCTACACCTTC
TRBV5-6	-	-	TRBJ2-7	CASSQTPSYEQYF	TGTGCCAGCAGCCAGACACCTTCCTACGAGCAGTACTTC
TRBV7-9	-	-	TRBJ1-6	CASSLRQGPNSPLHF	TGTGCCAGCAGCTTACGTCAGGGGCCGAATTCACCCCTCCACTTT
TRBV11-2	TRBD2	-	TRBJ2-2	CASSPTPASGITNTGELFF	TGTGCCAGCAGCCCTACCCCGGCTAGCGGGATTACGAACACCGGGGAGCTGTTTTTT
TRBV6-5	-	-	TRBJ1-3	CASASYRQGNTIYF	TGTGCCAGCGCGTCCTACCGCCAGGGAAACACCATATATTTT
TRBV7-9	-	-	TRBJ2-7	CASSPNSKKYEQYF	TGTGCCAGCAGCCCAAACTCAAAAAAATACGAGCAGTACTTC
TRBV7-3	TRBD1	-	TRBJ2-2	CASSLLQGSGTGELFF	TGTGCCAGCAGCCTATTACAGGGGAGCGGCACCGGGGAGCTGTTTTTT
TRBV18	-	-	TRBJ2-5	CASSPQGPVETQYF	TGTGCCAGCTCACCTCAGGGGCCTGTGGAGACCCAGTACTTC
TRBV7-9	TRBD2	-	TRBJ2-1	CASSPTSGGANEQFF	TGTGCCAGCAGCCCTACTAGCGGGGGGGCAAATGAGCAGTTCTTC
TRBV5-1	TRBD1	-	TRBJ1-1	CASSSPDRGSTEAFF	TGCGCCAGCAGCTCGCCGGACAGGGGGTCCACTGAAGCTTTCTTT
TRBV3-1/TRBV3-2	-	-	TRBJ1-1	CASSPEGYRGEDTEAFF	TGTGCCAGCAGCCCCGAGGGATATAGGGGTGAGGACACTGAAGCTTTCTTT
TRBV27	-	-	TRBJ2-1	CASSLAGRPDEQFF	TGTGCCAGCAGTTTAGCTGGGCGACCGGATGAGCAGTTCTTC
TRBV29-1	-	once	TRBJ2-5	CSVGTQYQETQYF	TGCAGCGTGGGGACACAATACCAAGAGACCCAGTACTTC
TRBV5-1	TRBD2	-	TRBJ2-2	CASSIQGLAGGGNTGELFF	TGCGCCAGCAGCATCCAGGGACTAGCGGGGGGCGGAAACACCGGGGAGCTGTTTTTT
TRBV5-1	TRBD1	-	TRBJ2-3	CASSLKGGMGDTQYF	TGCGCCAGCAGCTTAAAAGGGGGCATGGGAGATACGCAGTATTTT
TRBV9	-	-	TRBJ2-5	CASSAGATQYF	TGTGCCAGCAGCGCTGGGGCGACCCAGTACTTC
TRBV5-1	TRBD2	-	TRBJ2-1	CASSLGRTSGGQNNEQFF	TGCGCCAGCAGCTTGGGCAGGACTAGCGGGGGCCAAAACAATGAGCAGTTCTTC
TRBV9	TRBD1	-	TRBJ2-7	CASSSGHRGAYEQYF	TGTGCCAGCAGCTCAGGACACAGGGGAGCCTACGAGCAGTACTTC
TRBV12-5	-	once	TRBJ1-6	CASGLMGDHSPLHF	TGTGCTAGTGGTTTGATGGGGGACCATTCACCCCTCCACTTT
TRBV5-1	-	-	TRBJ2-5	CASSSGLLLQETQYF	TGCGCCAGCAGCTCGGGACTCCTACTACAAGAGACCCAGTACTTC
TRBV9	-	-	TRBJ1-4	CASSATGSTNEKLFF	TGTGCCAGCAGCGCCACAGGGTCCACTAATGAAAAACTGTTTTTT
TRBV5-4	TRBD1	-	TRBJ2-5	CASMQGAQETQYF	TGTGCCAGCATGCAGGGGGCCCAAGAGACCCAGTACTTC
TRBV5-1	TRBD2	-	TRBJ2-3	CASSLVLAKDTQYF	TGCGCCAGCAGCTTGGTACTAGCGAAAGATACGCAGTATTTT